This T cell receptor (beta chain) appears in the sequencing data of a study of shared clonotypes between healthy human individuals. Overall study context: CD4 naive cells filled three plates per donor, CD4 memory three, CD8 naive two and CD8 memory one. The study, taken as a whole, reports: Sampling covered blood only; tissue repertoires likely differ. Compared with memory subsets, naive subsets generally had larger estimated richness. Rarefaction revealed incomplete sorted-subset sequencing despite large depth.

A single count supports this clone. What it recognizes is unknown. TCRdb's copy holds only in-frame clones and misses some; the assay was immunoSEQ multiplex PCR. The table has some 2.1 million clones, just under 95% seen once. The naive CD8 fraction comprised CD45RO-negative cells positively selected for CCR7 and excluded terminally differentiated effector memory CD45RA+ cells. The TCR was taken from a man between 18 and 29 years old in good health. Some clones in this sample may be carry-over from other donors' samples. The sequenced material came from naive CD8+ T cells from PBMCs.

CDR3 residues: CASSPTGADYGYTF. The CDR3 nucleotides are TGCGCCAGCAGCCCAACAGGGGCGGACTATGGCTACACCTTC. The J gene is TRBJ1-2, the V gene TRBV5-1, with 7 bases matching TRBD1. The CDR3 spans 14 residues. Germline lookup yields CDR1 SGHRS and CDR2 YFSETQ. V trimming: 4 bases; J trimming: 3 bases; junction bases outside the gene matches: 6. The full variable domain, with the rest looked up from reference TRBV5-1 and TRBJ1-2, is KAGVTQTPRYLIKTRGQQVTLSCSPISGHRSVSWYQQTPGQGLQFLFEYFSETQRNKGNFPGRFSGRQFSNSRSEMNVSTLELGDSALYLCASSPTGADYGYTFGSGTRLTVV.